This T cell receptor (beta chain) was observed in a study of blood T cell repertoires in COVID-19. Study in general: PBMCs, B-cell-depleted T cells, or T cells were the source of the cDNA or gDNA that made up the material.

Original processing notes: Reference gene primer amplification in the assay estimated nucleated cell counts. Repertoires were generated with immunoSEQ multiplex PCR, while TCRdb's copy carries only in-frame clones and drops some. V and J calls and clone size follow that table, whereas D and trimming were derived from the DNA. Here the sample spans about 260,000 clones, about 88% being singletons. CDR3 length equals 19 residues. Germline assignment: CDR1 SGHNT and CDR2 YYREEE (reference sequence). V lost 0 bases to trimming and J lost 1 base; unmatched junction nucleotides: 11. Seattle researchers signed up patients amid active infection and tracked them longitudinally.

This TCR was sampled from a woman aged 55 to 70 with COVID-19, enrolled during active disease. The source material was peripheral blood. The chain recombines TRBV5-4 with TRBJ2-3; 10 bases agree with TRBD2. CDR3 residues: CASSLAFSSGRGGTDTQYF. CDR3 DNA: TGTGCCAGCAGCTTGGCGTTTTCTAGCGGGAGAGGTGGCACAGATACGCAGTATTTT. Drawing the rest from reference TRBV5-4 and TRBJ2-3, the complete variable domain is ETGVTQSPTHLIKTRGQQVTLRCSSQSGHNTVSWYQQALGQGPQFIFQYYREEENGRGNFPPRFSGLQFPNYSSELNVNALELDDSALYLCASSLAFSSGRGGTDTQYFGPGTRLTVL.